This record concerns one T cell receptor beta chain sequence. Antigen specificity is unknown. Each CDR3 protein gets one entry after TCRdb re-called the 5' RACE reads with MiXCR. The table has around 30,000 distinct CDR3 sequences, 9.5% to 10% seen once. Germline loops: CDR1 SGDLS, CDR2 YYNGEE. The length of the CDR3 is 13 residues. The ends were cut back, 0 bases at V and 5 bases at J, with 8 bases in the middle. This entry belongs to a study of early T cells in non-severe SARS-CoV-2 infection. Points from the study as a whole: VDJdb matching, biased toward anti-spike CD8 responses, missed private and CD4 specificities.

J is TRBJ2-5 and V is TRBV9, with a weak D call TRBD2 (6 bases). The sequencing input was whole blood. This TCR was sampled from an adult who was a healthcare worker with PCR-confirmed SARS-CoV-2 infection or an uninfected control (not recorded which). In DNA form, the CDR3 reads TGTGCCAGCAGCGTAGCTGGGGGGGAGACCCAGTACTTC. It yields the protein CASSVAGGETQYF.